The table lists the clone carrying this TCR beta chain with many counts. A single run covered 15-18 subjects with over 170 million TCR-beta sequences. TCRdb itself ran the 5' RACE reads through MiXCR, one entry per CDR3 protein. Of around 14,000 distinct CDR3 sequences listed, 7% were seen once; the top ten hold approximately 25%. This sample was included in a study of neurological immune-mediated disorders. The sequence came from a middle-aged woman in good health. Sequenced input: CD8+ T cells from blood.

DNA of the CDR3: TGCGCCAGCAGTGGTGCCGGGACAGCCTCTGGAAACACCATATATTTT. This codes for CASSGAGTASGNTIYF. The chain combines TRBV5-1 with TRBJ1-3, with TRBD1 identical over 7 bases. The CDR3 spans 16 residues. Trimming removed 5 bases from V and 0 bases from J; junction bases left unmatched: 8. Germline CDR1 and CDR2: SGHRS and YFSETQ. Full variable domain (remainder filled in from reference TRBV5-1 and TRBJ1-3): KAGVTQTPRYLIKTRGQQVTLSCSPISGHRSVSWYQQTPGQGLQFLFEYFSETQRNKGNFPGRFSGRQFSNSRSEMNVSTLELGDSALYLCASSGAGTASGNTIYFGEGSWLTVV.